The 13 T cell receptor beta chains given below trace back to one sample, sequenced in a study of T cells in Graves' hyperthyroidism and ophthalmopathy. Amplification yielded TCR beta CDR3 regions, with RNA transcripts as the source. The TCR CDR3 first-round RT-PCR relied on the HTBI primer set. TCRdb re-called the multiplex PCR reads with MiXCR, one entry per CDR3 protein. The table has approximately 100,000 distinct CDR3 sequences, around 50% seen once. Sequencing used blood. Source of these receptors: a man aged 35 to 55 with Graves' hyperthyroidism.

In its sample, this clonotype was seen a few times. This sequence joins TRBV18 and TRBJ2-7; D call uncertain. With 3 bases removed from V and 6 bases from J, the gap between germline ends came to 15 bases. The germline gives CDR1 KGHSH, CDR2 LQKENI. CDR3 size: 14 residues. This chain's CDR3 is CASSPSPGLPEQYF. The DNA of the CDR3 is TGTGCCAGCTCACCTTCTCCCGGGCTACCCGAGCAGTACTTC.

This clonotype has a count of ten or more. At one end the junction does not follow the germline gene, possibly because of a read error. The chain is built from TRBV7-7 and TRBJ2-5, with 12 positions matching TRBD2. Germline V gene lookup returns CDR1 SSHAT and CDR2 FNYEAQ (reference sequence). This CDR3 has 14 amino acids. CDR3 coding DNA: TGTGCTAGCAGCCTAGCGGGGGGGCCGGAGACCCAGTACTTC. It translates to CASSLAGGPETQYF.

This clonotype was counted many times. The rearrangement links TRBV7-3 to TRBJ2-1, with 8 bases matching TRBD2. V shed 5 bases and J 9 bases; nucleotides not matched to a gene: 6. The germline V gene encodes CDR1 SGHTA and CDR2 FQGTGA. The CDR3 covers 13 residues. The CDR3 spells CASSLQREFEQFF. The CDR3 region has the DNA TGTGCCAGCAGCCTCCAGCGGGAGTTTGAGCAGTTCTTC.

This clonotype was seen only a few times. The genes are TRBV7-9 and TRBJ1-2; 7 positions match TRBD1. J was trimmed by 5 bases and V by 6 bases; bases with no gene match: 12. CDR3 size: 15 residues. Germline V gene lookup returns CDR1 SEHNR and CDR2 FQNEAQ (reference sequence). For the CDR3, the DNA is TGTGCCAGCAGTTCGCGGGACAGAGGCGATTATGGCTACACCTTC. Protein sequence: CASSSRDRGDYGYTF.

This clonotype occurred many times. The chain is built from TRBV5-8 and TRBJ2-2; 7 nucleotides align to TRBD1. This CDR3 has 15 residues. The junction had 7 bases not matched to a gene; V was cut back by 5 bases and J by 3 bases. The V gene's germline CDR1 is SGHTS and CDR2 YDEGEE. This chain's CDR3 is CASSYRGRDTGELFF. The DNA of the CDR3 is TGTGCCAGCAGTTATAGGGGGCGCGACACCGGGGAGCTGTTTTTT. Using reference TRBV5-8 and TRBJ2-2 for the parts outside the CDR3, the full variable domain is EAGVTQSPTHLIKTRGQQATLRCSPISGHTSVYWYQQALGLGLQFLLWYDEGEERNRGNFPPRFSGRQFPNYSSELNVNALELEDSALYLCASSYRGRDTGELFFGEGSRLTVL.

This clonotype was seen only a few times. At one end the junction does not follow the germline gene, possibly because of a read error. The chain links TRBV10-3 to TRBJ1-1; D is uncertain. The CDR3 loop spans 13 amino acids. CDR1 ENHRY and CDR2 SYGVKD come from the germline V gene. This CDR3 is CASSEERAGGAFF. In DNA form, the CDR3 reads TGTGCCAGCAGTGAAGAGAGGGCCGGTGGAGCTTTCTTT.

The chain uses TRBV20-1 and TRBJ1-2; D ambiguous. In germline, CDR1 is DFQATT, CDR2 SNEGSKA (reference sequence). The ends were cut back, 3 bases at V and 0 bases at J, with 5 bases in the middle. The CDR3 is made up of 12 amino acids. In DNA form, the CDR3 reads TGCAGTGCTAGGGGAGCTAACTATGGCTACACCTTC. Amino acids: CSARGANYGYTF.

This clonotype was counted many times. The V gene is TRBV29-1, the J gene TRBJ2-7, with 8 bases fitting TRBD1. In germline, CDR1 is SQVTM, CDR2 ANQGSEA. CDR3 length equals 13 residues. V shed 1 base, J shed 5 bases, and the junction held 4 bases outside the gene matches. CDR3 nucleotide sequence: TGCAGCGTTGAAGGACAGGGGTGGGACGAGCAGTACTTC. Encoded protein: CSVEGQGWDEQYF.

This sequence joins TRBV15 and TRBJ1-5; D call uncertain. This CDR3 has 16 amino acids. Trimming pared 0 bases from V and 9 bases from J, leaving 18 bases between. CDR1 LNHNV and CDR2 YYDKDF come from the germline V gene (reference sequence). For the CDR3, the DNA is TGTGCCACCAGCAGAGATCGGAGCTCTGGGGATCGGCCCCAGCATTTT. This encodes CATSRDRSSGDRPQHF.

For the CDR3, the DNA is TGTGCCAGCAGTTACCCGGGGGGACAGAACAATAGCAATCAGCCCCAGCATTTT. It encodes CASSYPGGQNNSNQPQHF. The V gene is TRBV6-5, the J gene TRBJ1-5, with TRBD1 identical over 7 bases. Germline loops: CDR1 MNHEY, CDR2 SVGAGI. V was pared by 2 bases and J by 0 bases, with 10 bases of the junction left unmatched. The CDR3 extends over 18 amino acids.

The chain employs TRBV10-3 and TRBJ2-1, with D perhaps TRBD2 (7 bases). Trimming took 6 bases from V and 4 from J, leaving 19 bases between them. CDR1 and CDR2 from the germline V gene are ENHRY and SYGVKD. The CDR3 sequence is 16 residues long. CDR3 loop: CAISSEEQGGYNEQFF. Written as DNA, the CDR3 is TGTGCCATCAGCAGTGAGGAACAGGGAGGGTACAATGAGCAGTTCTTC.

This clonotype was seen more than once but under ten times. The chain uses TRBV24-1 and TRBJ1-5; no definite D call. Trimming took 6 bases from V and 0 from J, leaving 2 bases between them. CDR3 length: 12 amino acids. Germline V gene lookup returns CDR1 KGHDR and CDR2 SFDVKD. The CDR3 coding sequence is TGTGCCACCAGTCATAGCAATCAGCCCCAGCATTTT. This encodes CATSHSNQPQHF.

This clonotype has only a few counts. The CDR3 DNA follows: TGTGCCAGCAGGCGCGGGAGGGGTTATACCGGGGAGCTGTTTTTT. Encoded protein: CASRRGRGYTGELFF. The rearrangement links TRBV7-6 to TRBJ2-2, with 9 nucleotides matching TRBD2. CDR1 and CDR2 from the germline V gene are SGHVS and FNYEAQ. J lost 5 bases, V lost 6 bases, and 7 bases had no gene match. The CDR3 runs to 15 residues.